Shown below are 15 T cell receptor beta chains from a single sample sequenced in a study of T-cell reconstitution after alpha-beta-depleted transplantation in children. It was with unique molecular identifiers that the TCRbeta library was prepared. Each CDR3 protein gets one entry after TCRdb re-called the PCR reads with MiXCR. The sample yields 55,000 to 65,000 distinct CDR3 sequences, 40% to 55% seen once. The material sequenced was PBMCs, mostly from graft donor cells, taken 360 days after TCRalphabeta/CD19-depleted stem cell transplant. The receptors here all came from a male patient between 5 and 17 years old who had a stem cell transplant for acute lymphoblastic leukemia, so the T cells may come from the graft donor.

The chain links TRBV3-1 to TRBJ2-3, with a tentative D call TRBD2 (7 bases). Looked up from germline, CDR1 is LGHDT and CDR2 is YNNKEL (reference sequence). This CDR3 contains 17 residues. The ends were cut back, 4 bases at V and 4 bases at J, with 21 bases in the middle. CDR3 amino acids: CASSPPKGGGPPDTQYF. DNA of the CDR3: TGTGCCAGCAGCCCTCCTAAGGGGGGAGGGCCCCCAGATACGCAGTATTTT.

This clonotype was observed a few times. The CDR3 nucleotides are TGCGCCAGCAGCCAAGCGAAGGTAGCGGGAGGGCCTCAAGAGACCCAGTACTTC. It codes for CASSQAKVAGGPQETQYF. V is TRBV4-1 and J is TRBJ2-5, with 11 bases aligning to TRBD2. The V gene end was trimmed by 1 base and the J gene end by 2 bases; junction bases not matched to a gene: 9. The CDR3 extends over 18 amino acids. CDR1 and CDR2 (germline): MGHRA, YSYEKL.

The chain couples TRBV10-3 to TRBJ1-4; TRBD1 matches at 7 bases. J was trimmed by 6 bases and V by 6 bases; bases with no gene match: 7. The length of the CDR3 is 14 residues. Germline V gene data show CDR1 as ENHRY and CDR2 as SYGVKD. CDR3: CAISEQGWDEKLFF. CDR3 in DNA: TGTGCCATCAGCGAACAGGGGTGGGATGAAAAACTGTTTTTT.

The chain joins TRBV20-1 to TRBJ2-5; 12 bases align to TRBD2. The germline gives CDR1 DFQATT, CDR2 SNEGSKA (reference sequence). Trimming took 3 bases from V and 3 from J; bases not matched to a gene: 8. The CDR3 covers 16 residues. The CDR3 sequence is CSARTSGGLFKETQYF. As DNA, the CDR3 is TGCAGTGCTAGGACTAGCGGGGGTCTATTTAAAGAGACCCAGTACTTC.

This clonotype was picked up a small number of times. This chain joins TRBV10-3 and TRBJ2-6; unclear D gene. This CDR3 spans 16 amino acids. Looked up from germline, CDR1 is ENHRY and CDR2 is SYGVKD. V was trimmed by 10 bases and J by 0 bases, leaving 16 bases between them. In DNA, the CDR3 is TGTGCCACCCGAAACTCGAAGTCCTCTGGGGCCAACGTCCTGACTTTC. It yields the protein CATRNSKSSGANVLTF.

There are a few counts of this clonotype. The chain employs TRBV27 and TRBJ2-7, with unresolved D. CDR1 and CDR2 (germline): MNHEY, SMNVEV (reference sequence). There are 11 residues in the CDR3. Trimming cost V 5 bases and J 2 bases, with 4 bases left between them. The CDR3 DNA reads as TGTGCCAGCAGTCCCCCCTACGAGCAGTACTTC. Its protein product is CASSPPYEQYF.

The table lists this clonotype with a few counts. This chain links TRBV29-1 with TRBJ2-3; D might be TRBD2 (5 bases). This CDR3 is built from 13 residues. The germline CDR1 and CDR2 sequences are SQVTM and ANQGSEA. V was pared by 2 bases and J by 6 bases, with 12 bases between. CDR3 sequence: CSVERGNGDTQYF. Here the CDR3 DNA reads TGCAGCGTTGAACGGGGAAACGGGGATACGCAGTATTTT.

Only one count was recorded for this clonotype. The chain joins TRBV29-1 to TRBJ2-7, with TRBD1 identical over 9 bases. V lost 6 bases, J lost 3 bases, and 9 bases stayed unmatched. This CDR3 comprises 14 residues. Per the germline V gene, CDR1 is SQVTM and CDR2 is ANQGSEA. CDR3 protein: CSVANTGGYYEQYF. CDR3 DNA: TGCAGCGTAGCGAACACAGGGGGCTACTACGAGCAGTACTTC.

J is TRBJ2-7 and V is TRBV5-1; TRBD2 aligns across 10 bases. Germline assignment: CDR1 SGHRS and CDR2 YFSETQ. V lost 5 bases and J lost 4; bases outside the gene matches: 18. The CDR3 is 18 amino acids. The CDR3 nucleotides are TGCGCCAGCAGGAAAGCGGGAGGGCCTCTACTCCATAAGTACGAGCAGTACTTC. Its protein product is CASRKAGGPLLHKYEQYF.

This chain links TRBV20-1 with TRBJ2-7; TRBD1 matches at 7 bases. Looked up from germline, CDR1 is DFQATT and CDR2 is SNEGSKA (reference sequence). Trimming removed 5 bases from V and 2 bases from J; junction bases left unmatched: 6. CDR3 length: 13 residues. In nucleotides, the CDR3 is TGCAGTGCTCAGCTGACAGGGACCTACGAGCAGTACTTC. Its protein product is CSAQLTGTYEQYF.

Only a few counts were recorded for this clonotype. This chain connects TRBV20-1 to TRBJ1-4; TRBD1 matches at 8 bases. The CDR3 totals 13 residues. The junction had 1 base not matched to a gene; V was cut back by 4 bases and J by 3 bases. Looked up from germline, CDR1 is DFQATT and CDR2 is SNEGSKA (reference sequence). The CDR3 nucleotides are TGCAGTGCTATGACAGGGGCTAATGAAAAACTGTTTTTT. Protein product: CSAMTGANEKLFF.

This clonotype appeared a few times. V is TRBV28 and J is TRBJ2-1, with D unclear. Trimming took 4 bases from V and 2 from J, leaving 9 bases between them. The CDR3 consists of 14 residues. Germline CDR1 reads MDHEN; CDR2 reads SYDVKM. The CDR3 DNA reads TGTGCCAGCAGTTCCCGAATCGCCTACAATGAGCAGTTCTTC. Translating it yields CASSSRIAYNEQFF.

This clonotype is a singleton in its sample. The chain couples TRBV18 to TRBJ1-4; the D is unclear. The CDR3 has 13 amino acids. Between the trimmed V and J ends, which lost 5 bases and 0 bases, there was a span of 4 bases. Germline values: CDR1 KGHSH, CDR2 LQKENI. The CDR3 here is CASSIATNEKLFF. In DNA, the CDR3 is TGTGCCAGCTCAATCGCAACTAATGAAAAACTGTTTTTT. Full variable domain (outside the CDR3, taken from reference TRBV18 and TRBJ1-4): NAGVMQNPRHLVRRRGQEARLRCSPMKGHSHVYWYRQLPEEGLKFMVYLQKENIIDESGMPKERFSAEFPKEGPSILRIQQVVRGDSAAYFCASSIATNEKLFFGSGTQLSVL.

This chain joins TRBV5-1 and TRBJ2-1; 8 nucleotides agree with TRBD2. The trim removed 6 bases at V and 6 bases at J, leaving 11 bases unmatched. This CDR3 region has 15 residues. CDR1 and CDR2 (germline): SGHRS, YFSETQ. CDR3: CASTPNGGAGNEQFF. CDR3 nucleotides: TGCGCCAGCACCCCCAACGGGGGGGCCGGCAATGAGCAGTTCTTC.

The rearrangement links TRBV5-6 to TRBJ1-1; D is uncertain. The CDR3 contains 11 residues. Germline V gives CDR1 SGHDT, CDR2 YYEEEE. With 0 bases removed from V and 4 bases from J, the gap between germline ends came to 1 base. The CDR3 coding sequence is TGTGCCAGCAGCTTGGCCACTGAAGCTTTCTTT. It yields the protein CASSLATEAFF. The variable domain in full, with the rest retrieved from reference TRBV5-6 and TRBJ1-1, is DAGVTQSPTHLIKTRGQQVTLRCSPKSGHDTVSWYQQALGQGPQFIFQYYEEEERQRGNFPDRFSGHQFPNYSSELNVNALLLGDSALYLCASSLATEAFFGQGTRLTVV.